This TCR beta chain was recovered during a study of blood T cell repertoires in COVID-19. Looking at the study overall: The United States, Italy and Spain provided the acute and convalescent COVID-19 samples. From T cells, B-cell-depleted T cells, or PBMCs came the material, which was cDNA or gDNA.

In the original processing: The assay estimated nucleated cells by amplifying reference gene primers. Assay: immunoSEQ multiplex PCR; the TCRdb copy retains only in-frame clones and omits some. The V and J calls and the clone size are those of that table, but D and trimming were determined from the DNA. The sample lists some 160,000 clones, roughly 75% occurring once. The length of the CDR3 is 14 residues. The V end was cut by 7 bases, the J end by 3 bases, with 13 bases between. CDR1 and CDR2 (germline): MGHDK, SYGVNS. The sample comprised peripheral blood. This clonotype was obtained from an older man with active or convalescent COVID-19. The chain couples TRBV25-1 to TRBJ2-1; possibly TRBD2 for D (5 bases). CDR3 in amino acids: CASTPTGDYNEQFF. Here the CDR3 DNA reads TGTGCCAGCACCCCCACCGGGGACTACAATGAGCAGTTCTTC.